This T cell receptor beta chain was observed in a study of blood T cells in healthy people across ages. Whole-study findings and limits: As age increased, TCR beta diversity per million T cells fell in a roughly linear fashion. PBMCs left unsorted prevented a conclusive naive versus antigen-experienced comparison.

V gave up 5 bases and J gave up 6 bases, with 14 bases separating them. CDR1 is SGHTA, CDR2 FQGNSA, per germline. The CDR3 is made up of 14 amino acids. This clonotype has only a few counts. The target antigen is unknown. It was with a sample-barcoded 5' primer and a J-beta primer mix that a second PCR of roughly 6 to 11 cycles was run. Each CDR3 protein is one row after TCRdb ran MiXCR on the 5' RACE reads. This table has about 930,000 distinct CDR3 sequences, 25% to 35% appearing once. This sample was shared with a second study, whose subject was T cells of mothers and their children. That publication notes: Sequencing returned over 9 million TCR beta CDR3 reads per mother and about 3 million per child.

Sequences were obtained from blood. The chain joins TRBV7-2 to TRBJ1-5; D unclear. The sequence was obtained from a middle-aged woman in good health. The CDR3 DNA follows: TGTGCCAGCAGCCTTAGGGTGCTTCGTCAGCCCCAGCATTTT. Its protein is CASSLRVLRQPQHF. Drawing the rest from reference TRBV7-2 and TRBJ1-5, the complete variable domain is GAGVSQSPSNKVTEKGKDVELRCDPISGHTALYWYRQSLGQGLEFLIYFQGNSAPDKSGLPSDRFSAERTGGSVSTLTIQRTQQEDSAVYLCASSLRVLRQPQHFGDGTRLSIL.